These 30 T cell receptor beta chains were sequenced from one sample in a study of response to subunit inactivated influenza vaccine. One entry per CDR3 protein, called by TCRdb with MiXCR from the RT-PCR reads. The sample contains 450,000 to 600,000 distinct CDR3 sequences, approximately 7.1% of which appear only once. Sequencing used PBMCs from blood, obtained around 25 months after vaccination. Receptors were obtained from a man between 50 and 69 years old who received an inactivated influenza vaccine.

Many counts were recorded for this clonotype. This chain joins TRBV24-1 and TRBJ2-5; 9 bases fit TRBD1. The trim removed 9 bases at V and 4 bases at J, leaving 5 bases unmatched. The CDR3 contains 13 residues. Per germline, CDR1 KGHDR and CDR2 SFDVKD. The CDR3 DNA follows: TGTGCCACCGGGACAGGGTTAGGAGAGACCCAGTACTTC. The encoded protein is CATGTGLGETQYF.

This clonotype was seen repeatedly, ten times or more. This sequence joins TRBV20-1 and TRBJ2-7; D is unresolved. Germline V gene data show CDR1 as DFQATT and CDR2 as SNEGSKA (reference sequence). The V gene lost 6 bases and the J gene lost 1 base, with 10 bases spanning the gap. This CDR3 contains 12 residues. The CDR3 sequence is CSAQDRSYEQYF. CDR3 bases: TGCAGTGCCCAGGACCGTTCCTACGAGCAGTACTTC.

This chain links TRBV6-5 with TRBJ1-1, with a possible D match to TRBD1 (5 bases). The CDR3 has 15 residues. Looked up from germline, CDR1 is MNHEY and CDR2 is SVGAGI. Trimming cost V 0 bases and J 5 bases, with 13 bases left between them. CDR3 residues: CASSYSSGPGTEAFF. The CDR3 nucleotides read TGTGCCAGCAGTTACTCGTCAGGGCCCGGGACTGAAGCTTTCTTT.

This clonotype occurred a few times. The chain carries TRBV6-5 and TRBJ2-7; maybe TRBD2 (6 bases). The CDR3 has 15 amino acids. Germline assignment: CDR1 MNHEY and CDR2 SVGAGI. Trimming removed 0 bases at V and 2 bases at J, with 11 bases between. The CDR3: CASSYSNAGTYEQYF. CDR3 DNA sequence: TGTGCCAGCAGTTACTCGAACGCGGGAACCTACGAGCAGTACTTC.

In this sample, this clonotype turned up a few times. CDR3 DNA sequence: TGTGCCAGCAGCTTATTAGCAACGTTGAACACTGAAGCTTTCTTT. Residues: CASSLLATLNTEAFF. V is TRBV7-6 and J is TRBJ1-1; D remains ambiguous. The germline V and J ends were trimmed by 2 bases and 0 bases, with 10 bases remaining between them. Germline values: CDR1 SGHVS, CDR2 FNYEAQ. This CDR3 region has 15 residues.

The chain carries TRBV5-5 and TRBJ2-3; D remains unclear. The CDR3 has 15 amino acids. In germline, CDR1 is SGHKS, CDR2 YYEKEE (reference sequence). V was pared by 0 bases and J by 6 bases, with 14 bases between. The CDR3 DNA sequence: TGTGCCAGCAGCTTGGCCCAGCTAGGGATCGATACGCAGTATTTT. This encodes CASSLAQLGIDTQYF.

This clonotype has only a few counts. The genes are TRBV20-1 and TRBJ2-1; D perhaps matches TRBD2 (6 bases). Trimming stripped 6 bases from V and 7 bases from J, with 13 bases between. Germline V lookup: CDR1 DFQATT, CDR2 SNEGSKA (reference sequence). This CDR3 is built from 12 residues. CDR3 protein: CSALGLPNEQFF. Written as DNA, the CDR3 is TGCAGTGCCCTGGGACTTCCAAATGAGCAGTTCTTC.

The rearrangement joins TRBV9 to TRBJ2-5; 7 bases agree with TRBD1. V lost 0 bases and J lost 7; bases outside the gene matches: 6. This CDR3 is 14 amino acids long. Looked up from germline, CDR1 is SGDLS and CDR2 is YYNGEE. The CDR3 bases are TGTGCCAGCAGCGTAGTGCCAGGGGGTAGGACCCAGTACTTC. Amino acids: CASSVVPGGRTQYF.

This clonotype was counted a few times. The chain is built from TRBV11-1 and TRBJ2-1; the D gene is possibly TRBD1 (6 bases). The V end was cut by 2 bases, the J end by 0 bases, with 17 bases between. The CDR3 runs to 18 residues. CDR1 and CDR2 (germline): SGHAT, FQDESV (reference sequence). In nucleotides, the CDR3 is TGTGCCAGCAGCTTATCCCGGCCCGACAGGAGCTCCTACAATGAGCAGTTCTTC. As protein: CASSLSRPDRSSYNEQFF.

V gene TRBV7-9 combines with J gene TRBJ1-2; 7 positions match TRBD1. This CDR3 spans 12 amino acids. V was pared by 4 bases and J by 9 bases, with 5 bases of the junction left unmatched. Germline CDR1 reads SEHNR; CDR2 reads FQNEAQ (reference sequence). CDR3 coding DNA: TGTGCCAGCAGCTCTGACAGGGTCAGCTACACCTTC. Translated, it gives CASSSDRVSYTF.

This clonotype was detected a few times. The rearrangement joins TRBV4-3 to TRBJ2-6; D is undetermined. Deletions cut 3 bases from V and 4 bases from J, with 13 bases between. Germline assignment: CDR1 LGHNA and CDR2 YSLEER. The CDR3 runs to 16 residues. The chain's CDR3 is CASSQHTGSGANVLTF. In DNA form, the CDR3 reads TGCGCCAGCAGCCAGCATACTGGATCCGGGGCCAACGTCCTGACTTTC.

In this sample, this clonotype turned up a few times. V usage is TRBV29-1 and J usage is TRBJ1-2, with D maybe TRBD1 (6 bases). This CDR3 is built from 16 residues. V lost 1 base and J 3 bases, leaving 18 bases between the germline ends. The germline V gene has CDR1 SQVTM and CDR2 ANQGSEA. CDR3 nucleotides: TGCAGCGTTGAAGCCCTGACAGGAGACGGTTACTATGGCTACACCTTC. Encoded protein: CSVEALTGDGYYGYTF.

This clonotype has just a few counts. The rearrangement links TRBV6-9 to TRBJ2-7; D possibly corresponds to TRBD2 (6 bases). The CDR3 runs 13 residues. The germline gives CDR1 MNHGY, CDR2 SVAAGI. V was clipped by 5 bases and J by 1 base, with 9 bases between them. The CDR3 region is CASSRRVSYEQYF. Written as DNA, the CDR3 is TGTGCCAGCAGTCGGAGGGTATCCTACGAGCAGTACTTC.

The chain links TRBV6-2 or TRBV6-3 to TRBJ2-1; D uncertain. Germline CDR1 reads MNHEY; CDR2 reads SVGEGT. Trimming removed 0 bases from V and 0 bases from J, with 9 bases in between. The CDR3 spans 16 residues. The CDR3 spells CASSYSWIASYNEQFF. The CDR3 nucleotides read TGTGCCAGCAGTTACTCGTGGATCGCCTCCTACAATGAGCAGTTCTTC.

The V call is TRBV20-1, the J call TRBJ1-2; TRBD1 might be the D (6 bases). Trimming removed 0 bases at V and 8 bases at J, with 16 bases between. Germline CDR1 and CDR2: DFQATT and SNEGSKA (reference sequence). The CDR3 is made up of 14 amino acids. The CDR3 reads CSARDIRGADGYTF. In DNA, the CDR3 is TGCAGTGCTAGAGATATTCGGGGGGCTGACGGCTACACCTTC.

This clonotype came up many times. The genes are TRBV6-5 and TRBJ2-6, with D hard to call. Trimming took off 0 bases at V and 0 bases at J, with 9 bases between the two ends. The CDR3 runs 17 residues. The germline CDR1 and CDR2 sequences are MNHEY and SVGAGI. CDR3 amino acids: CASSYSADFSGANVLTF. In nucleotides, the CDR3 is TGTGCCAGCAGTTACTCCGCGGATTTCTCTGGGGCCAACGTCCTGACTTTC.

This clonotype was seen a few times. V is TRBV7-6 and J is TRBJ2-1; 7 nucleotides match TRBD1. Per germline, CDR1 SGHVS and CDR2 FNYEAQ. This CDR3 comprises 15 residues. V lost 0 bases to trimming and J lost 5 bases; unmatched junction nucleotides: 4. The CDR3 DNA follows: TGTGCCAGCAGCTTAGCGGGACAGCCAAACAATGAGCAGTTCTTC. Protein sequence: CASSLAGQPNNEQFF.

In this sample, this clonotype turned up many times. The V call is TRBV9, the J call TRBJ2-1; D gene uncertain. The CDR3 extends over 11 amino acids. The V end lost 3 bases, the J end lost 5 bases, and 3 bases lay between the germline ends. Per germline, CDR1 SGDLS and CDR2 YYNGEE. The CDR3, as DNA: TGTGCCAGCAGCGCCCACAATGAGCAGTTCTTC. Its translation: CASSAHNEQFF.

The V call is TRBV28, the J call TRBJ2-7; D not resolved. This CDR3 comprises 11 residues. The germline gives CDR1 MDHEN, CDR2 SYDVKM. The V and J ends lost 6 bases and 7 bases respectively, with 10 bases between them. The CDR3 is CASRGGGEQYF. In DNA form, the CDR3 reads TGTGCCAGCAGAGGTGGTGGGGAGCAGTACTTC.

This clonotype came up a few times. The CDR3 is CASSQDRQFTGYTF. In DNA form, the CDR3 reads TGCGCCAGCAGCCAAGACCGACAGTTCACTGGCTACACCTTC. The chain carries TRBV4-3 and TRBJ1-2; TRBD1 is a possible D gene (5 bases). This CDR3 spans 14 amino acids. Germline CDR1 and CDR2: LGHNA and YSLEER. V shed 0 bases and J shed 7 bases, with 12 bases lying between them.

The chain combines TRBV3-1 with TRBJ2-7; TRBD1 matches at 11 bases. The V segment lost 5 bases and the J segment 5 bases; nucleotides outside the gene matches: 2. The length of the CDR3 is 13 residues. Germline CDR1 reads LGHDT; CDR2 reads YNNKEL (reference sequence). The CDR3 region has the DNA TGTGCCAGCAGCTGGACAGGGGGCGACGAGCAGTACTTC. It yields the protein CASSWTGGDEQYF.

This clonotype turned up a few times. The rearrangement uses TRBV12-3 or TRBV12-4 and TRBJ2-1, with no clear D. Trimming took off 4 bases at V and 4 bases at J, with 8 bases between the two ends. This CDR3 spans 13 amino acids. In DNA form, the CDR3 reads TGTGCCAGCAGTTACACAAGGTACAATGAGCAGTTCTTC. It codes for CASSYTRYNEQFF.

Note on this clonotype: A read error may account for a junction end that differs from germline. This chain connects TRBV5-1 to TRBJ2-1; perhaps TRBD1 as D (6 bases). The CDR3 contains 14 residues. CDR1 SGHRS and CDR2 YFSETQ come from the germline V gene. The CDR3 loop reads CASSLVRTANEQFF. Written as DNA, the CDR3 is TGCGCCAGCAGTTTGGTCCGGACAGCCAATGAGCAGTTCTTC.

The V gene is TRBV27, the J gene TRBJ2-2; TRBD2 agrees at 13 bases. There are 15 residues in the CDR3. With V trimmed by 6 bases and J by 4 bases, 2 bases remained unmatched. Germline values: CDR1 MNHEY, CDR2 SMNVEV (reference sequence). The CDR3, as DNA: TGTGCCAGCAGCTGGACTAGCGGGAGCACCGGGGAGCTGTTTTTT. Translating it yields CASSWTSGSTGELFF.

This clonotype appeared a few times. The CDR3 coding sequence is TGCAGTGCTATACGGGGGGGAACAGATACGCAGTATTTT. Residues: CSAIRGGTDTQYF. This chain connects TRBV20-1 to TRBJ2-3; TRBD2 aligns across 8 bases. This CDR3 comprises 13 residues. Looked up from germline, CDR1 is DFQATT and CDR2 is SNEGSKA (reference sequence). With 4 bases clipped from V and 3 bases from J, the junction kept 3 bases outside the gene matches.

This clonotype was observed a few times. The rearrangement uses TRBV12-3 or TRBV12-4 and TRBJ2-2; weak D call: TRBD1 (5 bases). This CDR3 is 12 amino acids long. Trimming shortened V by 3 bases and J by 8 bases, and 7 bases separated the two germline ends. CDR3 region: CASSFWTGELFF. Here the CDR3 DNA reads TGTGCCAGCAGTTTTTGGACAGGGGAGCTGTTTTTT.

In this sample, this clonotype turned up a few times. V gene TRBV12-3 or TRBV12-4 combines with J gene TRBJ1-3, with D possibly matching TRBD1 (6 bases). V was pared by 6 bases and J by 3 bases, with 15 bases between. This CDR3 has 15 amino acids. CDR3 sequence: CASSPQTGDGNTIYF. The CDR3 coding sequence is TGTGCCAGCAGCCCTCAGACAGGAGATGGAAACACCATATATTTT.

This chain uses TRBV5-1 with TRBJ2-3; D unresolved. V was pared by 0 bases and J by 2 bases, with 7 bases between. This CDR3 is built from 14 residues. Germline-derived CDR1 and CDR2 are SGHRS and YFSETQ. The CDR3 is CASSLVRDTDTQYF. The CDR3 DNA is TGCGCCAGCAGCTTGGTTAGGGACACAGATACGCAGTATTTT. Based on the CDR3 plus reference TRBV5-1 and TRBJ2-3, the full variable domain is KAGVTQTPRYLIKTRGQQVTLSCSPISGHRSVSWYQQTPGQGLQFLFEYFSETQRNKGNFPGRFSGRQFSNSRSEMNVSTLELGDSALYLCASSLVRDTDTQYFGPGTRLTVL.

The rearrangement uses TRBV2 and TRBJ2-1; the match to TRBD2 covers 12 bases. Germline CDR1 reads SNHLY; CDR2 reads FYNNEI. The CDR3 consists of 15 residues. Trimming cost V 7 bases and J 4 bases; bases outside gene matches: 5. CDR3 loop: CASTPTSGSYNEQFF. DNA of the CDR3: TGTGCCAGCACCCCGACTAGCGGGAGTTACAATGAGCAGTTCTTC.

The chain links TRBV28 to TRBJ2-7, with D possibly TRBD1 on 7 matching bases. The CDR3 has 14 residues. The V end was cut by 2 bases, the J end by 3 bases, with 11 bases between. Germline-derived CDR1 and CDR2 are MDHEN and SYDVKM. The CDR3 DNA follows: TGTGCCAGCAGTTTACACAGGGGACTCTACGAGCAGTACTTC. Translated, it gives CASSLHRGLYEQYF.